This is a list of T cell receptor beta chains from one sample in a study of early T cells in non-severe SARS-CoV-2 infection. TCRdb called the 5' RACE reads again in MiXCR, with one record for every CDR3 protein. The sample has fewer than 110,000 distinct CDR3 sequences; around 10% are singletons. Sequencing was performed on whole blood. Source of these receptors: an adult who was a healthcare worker with PCR-confirmed SARS-CoV-2 infection or an uninfected control (not recorded which). Both conserved end residues are part of each CDR3. D genes are given only for firm matches. Part of the rows lack a size; the others show once, few, many or a class for expanded clones.

cdr3_length,j_call,clone_size,v_call,d_call,cdr3_nt,cdr3_aa
14,TRBJ1-4,.,TRBV2,.,TGTGCCAGCAGTGCATGGAGCAGTAATGAAAAACTGTTTTTT,CASSAWSSNEKLFF
13,TRBJ1-3,few,TRBV20-1,TRBD1,TGCAGTGCTACCAGGGGGCAGGGAAACACCATATATTTT,CSATRGQGNTIYF
15,TRBJ2-3,many,TRBV7-2,TRBD1,TGTGCCAGCAGCCTACAGGGGATAGGCACAGATACGCAGTATTTT,CASSLQGIGTDTQYF
17,TRBJ2-1,few,TRBV6-6,TRBD1,TGTGCCAGCAGCCCCGTACATGGGACAGGGGCGGTGAATGAGCAGTTCTTC,CASSPVHGTGAVNEQFF
12,TRBJ2-3,few,TRBV10-1,.,TGCGCCAGCAGTGAGTCCCAGAGGGCGCAGTATTTT,CASSESQRAQYF
13,TRBJ2-2,.,TRBV29-1,.,TGCAGCGTCACGAAGGCCCCGACCGGGGAGCTGTTTTTT,CSVTKAPTGELFF
15,TRBJ2-5,.,TRBV28,TRBD2,TGTGCCAGCAGTACCGGGACTAGCGGGCTTGAGACCCAGTACTTC,CASSTGTSGLETQYF
16,TRBJ2-5,.,TRBV28,TRBD2,TGTGCCAGCAGCGAAGCCGGGACTACGGCTCAAGAGACCCAGTACTTC,CASSEAGTTAQETQYF
21,TRBJ2-4,few,TRBV7-7,TRBD2,TGTGCCAGCAGCTTCCCGAGTCGGACTAGCGGGAGCACCGGGGCCAAAAACATTCAGTACTTC,CASSFPSRTSGSTGAKNIQYF
15,TRBJ2-6,.,TRBV14,TRBD1,TGTGCCAGCAGGAGACAGGGAGCTGGGGCCAACGTCCTGACTTTC,CASRRQGAGANVLTF
13,TRBJ1-5,many,TRBV7-2,.,TGTGCCACCCTAAGGGGAGATAGTCAGCCCCAGCATTTT,CATLRGDSQPQHF
18,TRBJ1-3,few,TRBV4-3,TRBD1,TGCGCCAGCAGCCAAAATATCCTTGGGACAGGGGGGAGAAACACCATATATTTT,CASSQNILGTGGRNTIYF
16,TRBJ2-1,many,TRBV4-1,.,TGCGCCAGCAGCCAAGCGTCGACAGCTTTTGTCAATGAGCAGTTCTTC,CASSQASTAFVNEQFF
13,TRBJ2-7,many,TRBV6-2/TRBV6-3,.,TGTGCCAGCAGTTATATCGGTGGGCACGAGCAGTACTTC,CASSYIGGHEQYF
15,TRBJ1-1,many,TRBV27,.,TGTGCCAGCAGTTTCGCCGGGACGGCGAACACTGAAGCTTTCTTT,CASSFAGTANTEAFF
11,TRBJ2-1,few,TRBV20-1,.,TGCAGTGCTATAGCGTACAATGAGCAGTTCTTC,CSAIAYNEQFF
13,TRBJ1-1,.,TRBV5-1,.,TGCGCCAGCAGCTTAGCCGAGAACACTGAAGCTTTCTTT,CASSLAENTEAFF
13,TRBJ2-7,few,TRBV6-2/TRBV6-3,.,TGTGCCAGCAATTTGGGAGGCCCCTACGAGCAGTACTTC,CASNLGGPYEQYF
15,TRBJ1-1,.,TRBV7-6,TRBD1,TGTGCCAGCAGCTCGAGGGGGCTAGTTGGCACTGAAGCTTTCTTT,CASSSRGLVGTEAFF
15,TRBJ1-3,.,TRBV4-1,.,TGCGCCAGCAGCCAAAGCTTGATTATCGGAAACACCATATATTTT,CASSQSLIIGNTIYF
11,TRBJ1-2,many,TRBV5-1,.,TGCGCCAGCAGCTTGATGGGGGGCTACACCTTC,CASSLMGGYTF
16,TRBJ1-4,.,TRBV12-5,.,TGTGCTAGTGGTTTGGTTTCAGCGGGGGCCAGCGAAAAACTGTTTTTT,CASGLVSAGASEKLFF
15,TRBJ2-1,.,TRBV14,.,TGTGCCAGCAGCCCCAGGCGGGACGGGCGGTTTGAGCAGTTCTTC,CASSPRRDGRFEQFF
11,TRBJ2-7,.,TRBV28,.,TGTGCCAGCAGTCCCTCCTGGGAGCAGTACTTC,CASSPSWEQYF
13,TRBJ1-5,.,TRBV20-1,.,TGCAGTGCTAGATACGGGTACAATCAGCCCCAGCATTTT,CSARYGYNQPQHF
15,TRBJ1-2,.,TRBV5-4,TRBD1,TGTGCCAGCAGCTTGGTTCGCAGGGGGCTAAAGGGCTACACCTTC,CASSLVRRGLKGYTF
16,TRBJ1-5,many,TRBV19,TRBD1,TGTGCCAGTGGGAACCCAGGGACAGCTCGGAATCAGCCCCAGCATTTT,CASGNPGTARNQPQHF
13,TRBJ1-2,many,TRBV7-2,.,TGTGCCAGCAGCTTAGAGAGGGAATATGGCTACACCTTC,CASSLEREYGYTF
14,TRBJ1-5,many,TRBV2,TRBD1,TGTGCCAGCTCCTGGGACAGGGGGCATCAGCCCCAGCATTTT,CASSWDRGHQPQHF
18,TRBJ2-1,many,TRBV20-1,.,TGCAGAGCTAGAGAGAGAGGGGAACCTATCCCCTCCTACAATGAGCAGTTCTTC,CRARERGEPIPSYNEQFF
12,TRBJ2-1,few,TRBV28,TRBD2,TGTGCCTCCATGGGGACTAACAATGAGCAGTTCTTC,CASMGTNNEQFF
16,TRBJ2-3,many,TRBV28,.,TGTGCCAGCTCTGAAGAGACAGATACTAGCACAGATACGCAGTATTTT,CASSEETDTSTDTQYF
16,TRBJ2-1,many,TRBV3-1,.,TGTGCCAGCAGCCCTCAAATGGAGGGGTCCTACAATGAGCAGTTCTTC,CASSPQMEGSYNEQFF
14,TRBJ1-1,.,TRBV28,TRBD1,TGTGGCACCCAAGGACAGGGGGTGGGCACTGAAGCTTTCTTT,CGTQGQGVGTEAFF
17,TRBJ2-1,.,TRBV20-1,TRBD2,TGCAGTGCTAGAGACCTTACTAGCGGGAGGACCTACAATGAGCAGTTCTTC,CSARDLTSGRTYNEQFF
11,TRBJ2-3,.,TRBV5-1,.,TGCGCCAGCAGGTATACAGATACGCAGTATTTT,CASRYTDTQYF
13,TRBJ1-1,many,TRBV9,.,TGTGCCAGCAGCGCAGACCCTAACACTGAAGCTTTCTTT,CASSADPNTEAFF
14,TRBJ2-3,many,TRBV10-3,TRBD1,TGTGCCATAACCCGACAGGGTGCGGAAGATACGCAGTATTTT,CAITRQGAEDTQYF
13,TRBJ1-2,few,TRBV12-3/TRBV12-4,.,TGTGCCAGCAGTTTAGCAGGGGATGGTGGCTACACCTTC,CASSLAGDGGYTF
16,TRBJ2-5,.,TRBV5-5,TRBD1,TGTGCCAGCAGCTTCCGCCCGACAGGGGGGAGTGAGACCCAGTACTTC,CASSFRPTGGSETQYF
13,TRBJ2-1,few,TRBV7-2,TRBD1,TGTGCCAGCAGCCATGTTACAGGGGATGAGCAGTTCTTC,CASSHVTGDEQFF
14,TRBJ2-1,few,TRBV12-3/TRBV12-4,.,TGTGCCAGCAGCCAGACGAACTCCTACAATGAGCAGTTCTTC,CASSQTNSYNEQFF
12,TRBJ2-2,few,TRBV20-1,.,TGCAGTGCTTTTCGTCAGAACGGGGAGCTGTTTTTT,CSAFRQNGELFF
15,TRBJ1-1,.,TRBV7-2,TRBD1,TGTGCCAGCAGCGCGTATGGACAGGGACGGAATGAAGCTTTCTTT,CASSAYGQGRNEAFF
14,TRBJ2-5,.,TRBV5-1,TRBD2,TGCGCCAGCAGCCGGGGGGTAGCGGAAGAGACCCAGTACTTC,CASSRGVAEETQYF
14,TRBJ2-7,few,TRBV6-1,TRBD2,TGTGCCAGCAGGGGGACTAGCGGGAGGAATGAGCAGTACTTC,CASRGTSGRNEQYF